Detailed here is one TCR beta chain. Its antigen remains unknown. Negatively enriched CD4+ T cells were divided by CD45RA into naive and memory. Method: immunoSEQ multiplex PCR; TCRdb's copy keeps in-frame clones and lacks some. The sample carries almost 750,000 clones, 72% recorded once. The record originates from a study of shared clonotypes between healthy human individuals. Study results and caveats: Relative to memory subsets, naive subsets generally showed larger estimated richness. Deeper or shallower sequencing was expected to change how clonotypes are shared among donors.

The CDR3 spans 16 residues. Looked up from germline, CDR1 is GTSNPN and CDR2 is SVGIG (reference sequence). V was pared by 7 bases and J by 2 bases, with 13 bases of the junction left unmatched. Material: memory CD4+ T cells sorted from blood. Stated subset: CD45RA-negative fraction. The receptor was isolated from a woman younger than 45 in good health. The chain couples TRBV30 to TRBJ2-7; 11 bases agree with TRBD2. The CDR3: CASVGGLAGGPYEQYF. For the CDR3, the DNA is TGTGCCTCCGTCGGGGGGCTAGCGGGAGGTCCCTACGAGCAGTACTTC.